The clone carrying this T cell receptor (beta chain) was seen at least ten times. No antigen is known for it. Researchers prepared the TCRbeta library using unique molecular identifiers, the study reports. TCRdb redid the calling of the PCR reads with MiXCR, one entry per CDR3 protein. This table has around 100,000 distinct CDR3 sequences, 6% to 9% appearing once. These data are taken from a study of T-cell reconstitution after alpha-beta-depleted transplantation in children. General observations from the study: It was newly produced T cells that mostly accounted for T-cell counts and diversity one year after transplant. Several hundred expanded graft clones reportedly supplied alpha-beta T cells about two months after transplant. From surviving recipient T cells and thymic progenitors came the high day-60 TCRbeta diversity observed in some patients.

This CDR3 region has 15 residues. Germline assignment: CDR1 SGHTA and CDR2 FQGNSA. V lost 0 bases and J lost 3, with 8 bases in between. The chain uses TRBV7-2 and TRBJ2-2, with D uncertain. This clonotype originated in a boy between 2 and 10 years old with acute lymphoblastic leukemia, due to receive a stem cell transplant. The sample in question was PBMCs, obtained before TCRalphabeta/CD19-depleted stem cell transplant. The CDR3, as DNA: TGTGCCAGCAGCTTAGCGCGAATTGACACCGGGGAGCTGTTTTTT. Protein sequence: CASSLARIDTGELFF.